This T cell receptor (beta chain) emerged from a study of PD-1 blockade in classical Hodgkin lymphoma. The time point: newly diagnosed, previously untreated cHL patient sample. This CDR3 has 15 residues. Germline V CDR1 and CDR2: SGHNT, YYREEE (reference sequence). Trimming cost V 5 bases and J 5 bases; bases outside gene matches: 5. Some clones are missing from TCRdb's copy, which holds only in-frame ones; the method was immunoSEQ multiplex PCR. The data show around 50,000 clones, approximately 90% seen once. This receptor was identified in a human donor with classical Hodgkin lymphoma. Sequencing was carried out using peripheral blood mononuclear cells (PBMCs). This chain joins TRBV5-4 and TRBJ2-2; TRBD1 agrees at 11 bases. CDR3 sequence reads: CASRRWDRGTGELFF. The CDR3 nucleotides are TGTGCCAGCAGGCGGTGGGACAGGGGGACCGGGGAGCTGTTTTTT.